Presented here are 26 T cell receptor beta chains from one specimen sequenced in a study of shared clonotypes between healthy human individuals. Produced via immunoSEQ multiplex PCR; TCRdb's table is partial and in-frame only. Among about 580,000 clones listed, nearly 98% were seen once. CD45RO-negative CD8 cells positively selected for CCR7 made up the naive population, which excluded terminally differentiated effector memory CD45RA+ cells. The sample taken for sequencing was naive CD8+ T cells sorted from blood. The receptors stem from a man between 25 and 39 years old in good health.

This chain links TRBV19 with TRBJ2-5; D possibly uses TRBD1 or TRBD2 (6 bases each). The CDR3 runs 11 residues. The ends were cut back, 3 bases at V and 13 bases at J, with 12 bases in the middle. Germline V gene sequence: CDR1 LNHDA, CDR2 SQIVND (reference sequence). CDR3 sequence reads: CASSIGGRVYF. Written as DNA, the CDR3 is TGTGCCAGTAGTATCGGGGGCCGTGTGTACTTC.

V usage is TRBV5-1 and J usage is TRBJ2-1; D not resolved. Trimming left V 7 bases short and J 9 bases short, with 11 bases between. The CDR3 has 11 residues. In germline, CDR1 is SGHRS, CDR2 YFSETQ. CDR3 sequence: CASHENAEQFF. For the CDR3, the DNA is TGCGCCAGCCATGAGAACGCTGAGCAGTTCTTC.

This chain uses TRBV7-9 with TRBJ2-7, with D perhaps matching TRBD1 (5 bases). Looked up from germline, CDR1 is SEHNR and CDR2 is FQNEAQ (reference sequence). The CDR3 is made up of 14 amino acids. Trimming left V 1 base short and J 1 base short, with 8 bases between. CDR3 region: CASSLVDRSYEQYF. For the CDR3, the DNA is TGTGCCAGCAGCTTAGTTGACAGATCCTACGAGCAGTACTTC.

This chain joins TRBV15 and TRBJ2-1; 7 bases line up with TRBD1. Trimming cost V 4 bases and J 3 bases; bases outside gene matches: 6. In germline, CDR1 is LNHNV, CDR2 YYDKDF (reference sequence). This CDR3 contains 15 residues. CDR3: CATSTHRGFYNEQFF. CDR3 DNA sequence: TGTGCCACCAGCACACACAGGGGATTCTACAATGAGCAGTTCTTC.

This chain joins TRBV9 and TRBJ2-1; D unresolved. The CDR3 runs to 15 residues. With 0 bases removed from V and 2 bases from J, the gap between germline ends came to 9 bases. Germline CDR1 reads SGDLS; CDR2 reads YYNGEE. CDR3 coding DNA: TGTGCCAGCAGCGTAGCTCATGGTACCTACAATGAGCAGTTCTTC. Translating gives CASSVAHGTYNEQFF. Supplemented by reference TRBV9 and TRBJ2-1, the full variable domain reads DSGVTQTPKHLITATGQRVTLRCSPRSGDLSVYWYQQSLDQGLQFLIQYYNGEERAKGNILERFSAQQFPDLHSELNLSSLELGDSALYFCASSVAHGTYNEQFFGPGTRLTVL.

The rearrangement uses TRBV10-3 and TRBJ1-1, with D possibly being TRBD1 (6 bases). V was pared by 1 base and J by 1 base, with 10 bases between. Germline V gene lookup returns CDR1 ENHRY and CDR2 SYGVKD. The CDR3 is 15 residues long. Here the CDR3 reads CAISEYMDRNTEAFF. The CDR3 nucleotides read TGTGCCATCAGTGAGTATATGGACAGGAACACTGAAGCTTTCTTT.

This chain links TRBV7-9 with TRBJ2-1; D not certain. The CDR3 totals 14 residues. V lost 0 bases, J lost 1 base, and 4 bases lay in between. Germline assignment: CDR1 SEHNR and CDR2 FQNEAQ (reference sequence). The CDR3 reads CASSLALSYNEQFF. CDR3 bases: TGTGCCAGCAGCTTAGCACTGTCCTACAATGAGCAGTTCTTC. The entire variable domain, with the rest obtained from reference TRBV7-9 and TRBJ2-1, is as follows: DTGVSQNPRHKITKRGQNVTFRCDPISEHNRLYWYRQTLGQGPEFLTYFQNEAQLEKSRLLSDRFSAERPKGSFSTLEIQRTEQGDSAMYLCASSLALSYNEQFFGPGTRLTVL.

In this sample, this clone turned up once. The rearrangement joins TRBV19 to TRBJ2-7; D is possibly TRBD2 (7 bases). Trimming pared 1 base from V and 0 bases from J, leaving 19 bases between. The germline CDR1 and CDR2 sequences are LNHDA and SQIVND (reference sequence). This CDR3 has 18 amino acids. The chain's CDR3 is CASSIGGRIGGSSYEQYF. For the CDR3, the DNA is TGTGCCAGTAGTATAGGCGGGAGAATAGGGGGAAGCTCCTACGAGCAGTACTTC.

The genes are TRBV4-3 and TRBJ2-5; perhaps D is TRBD1 or TRBD2 (5 bases each). V lost 0 bases, J lost 6 bases, and 17 bases lay in between. The length of the CDR3 is 16 residues. In germline, CDR1 is LGHNA, CDR2 YSLEER. This chain's CDR3 is CASSQDPGPARKTQYF. CDR3 DNA sequence: TGCGCCAGCAGCCAAGACCCGGGGCCCGCACGGAAGACCCAGTACTTC.

In DNA, the CDR3 is TGTGCCAGCAGTGGACTAGCAAGACAAGAGACCCAGTACTTC. Protein: CASSGLARQETQYF. The chain combines TRBV11-2 with TRBJ2-5, with TRBD2 matching 8 bases. This CDR3 has 14 amino acids. Germline-derived CDR1 and CDR2 are SGHAT and FQNNGV. Trimming cost V 6 bases and J 2 bases; bases outside gene matches: 5. Full variable domain (remainder filled in from reference TRBV11-2 and TRBJ2-5): EAGVAQSPRYKIIEKRQSVAFWCNPISGHATLYWYQQILGQGPKLLIQFQNNGVVDDSQLPKDRFSAERLKGVDSTLKIQPAKLEDSAVYLCASSGLARQETQYFGPGTRLLVL.

J is TRBJ2-1 and V is TRBV7-9, with D perhaps matching TRBD2 (5 bases). Germline CDR1 and CDR2: SEHNR and FQNEAQ (reference sequence). This CDR3 contains 16 residues. V was pared by 4 bases and J by 4 bases, with 17 bases between. CDR3 region: CASSSDQRRSYNEQFF. The CDR3 DNA sequence: TGTGCCAGCAGCTCGGATCAGAGGAGGTCTTACAATGAGCAGTTCTTC.

The genes are TRBV4-3 and TRBJ2-1; 7 bases are shared with TRBD2. Germline V CDR1 and CDR2: LGHNA, YSLEER. This CDR3 spans 18 amino acids. With V trimmed by 0 bases and J by 8 bases, 16 bases remained unmatched. The CDR3 protein is CASSQDRGGSGRMDEQFF. The CDR3 DNA follows: TGCGCCAGCAGCCAAGATCGGGGCGGGAGCGGGCGGATGGATGAGCAGTTCTTC.

The genes are TRBV4-1 and TRBJ1-2; 7 positions agree with TRBD1. This CDR3 is 17 amino acids long. Germline trimming cut 3 bases from V and 4 bases from J; bases unmatched to any gene: 14. CDR1 MGHRA and CDR2 YSYEKL come from the germline V gene. The CDR3 loop reads CASSQDPYPRTGYGYTF. The DNA for the CDR3 is TGCGCCAGCAGCCAGGACCCTTACCCCCGGACAGGCTATGGCTACACCTTC.

This clone has a single count. The J gene is TRBJ2-7, the V gene TRBV18; TRBD2 might be the D (6 bases). The CDR3 spans 14 residues. Germline V CDR1 and CDR2: KGHSH, LQKENI. V was shortened by 2 bases and J by 5 bases, with 13 bases between the two germline ends. CDR3 nucleotide sequence: TGTGCCAGCTCACCAGGGGCGGGACTTAACGAGCAGTACTTC. Translated, it gives CASSPGAGLNEQYF.

CDR3 amino acids: CASSLVWGLGGSTDTQYF. The CDR3 nucleotides read TGTGCCAGCAGCTTAGTTTGGGGTCTGGGCGGGAGCACAGATACGCAGTATTTT. The J gene is TRBJ2-3, the V gene TRBV7-6; weak D call: TRBD2 (5 bases). V was trimmed by 1 base and J by 0 bases, leaving 17 bases between them. The CDR3 runs to 18 residues. CDR1 is SGHVS and CDR2 is FNYEAQ in the germline V gene.

The J gene is TRBJ2-1, the V gene TRBV11-2; D perhaps matches TRBD2 (6 bases). V was trimmed by 5 bases and J by 4 bases, leaving 18 bases between them. CDR3 length: 16 residues. The germline CDR1 and CDR2 sequences are SGHAT and FQNNGV. The CDR3 region is CASSHTRENQYNEQFF. The CDR3 DNA reads as TGTGCCAGCAGCCACACACGGGAGAACCAATACAATGAGCAGTTCTTC.

This clone was picked up one time. This chain connects TRBV5-6 to TRBJ2-1, with 7 bases lining up with TRBD1. There are 17 residues in the CDR3. Looked up from germline, CDR1 is SGHDT and CDR2 is YYEEEE. With 3 bases clipped from V and 4 bases from J, the junction kept 13 bases outside the gene matches. The CDR3 DNA reads TGTGCCAGCAGCTCGCAATGGTCCAGGGGGATTTACAATGAGCAGTTCTTC. Translating gives CASSSQWSRGIYNEQFF.

This sequence joins TRBV29-1 and TRBJ2-1, with D unresolved. This CDR3 spans 12 amino acids. Germline-derived CDR1 and CDR2 are SQVTM and ANQGSEA. V was trimmed by 3 bases and J by 9 bases, leaving 12 bases between them. CDR3 protein: CSVEKDRSEQFF. The DNA of the CDR3 is TGCAGCGTTGAGAAGGACCGAAGTGAGCAGTTCTTC.

The J gene is TRBJ2-7, the V gene TRBV4-3, with no clear D. Germline CDR1 reads LGHNA; CDR2 reads YSLEER. The CDR3 is 14 amino acids. The V end lost 4 bases, the J end lost 4 bases, and 14 bases lay between the germline ends. The CDR3 nucleotides read TGCGCCAGCAGCCTTCGTATGATTGGGTACGAGCAGTACTTC. Translated, it gives CASSLRMIGYEQYF.

The V gene is TRBV7-2, the J gene TRBJ2-5; D is perhaps TRBD1 (5 bases). The J call may be in error: the DNA end matches TRBJ2-7 better. Looked up from germline, CDR1 is SGHTA and CDR2 is FQGNSA. The CDR3 runs 15 residues. CDR3 nucleotides: TGTGCCAGCAGCTTAAGGGGAAACGCAGGTTACGAGCAGTACTTC. Amino acid sequence: CASSLRGNAGYEQYF.

The V gene is TRBV29-1, the J gene TRBJ2-7, with D tentatively TRBD1 (6 bases). The CDR3 has 14 residues. In germline, CDR1 is SQVTM, CDR2 ANQGSEA. V was trimmed by 2 bases and J by 3 bases, leaving 14 bases between them. The CDR3 sequence: CSVELRDKNYEQYF. CDR3 in DNA: TGCAGCGTTGAACTACGGGACAAGAACTACGAGCAGTACTTC.

This chain connects TRBV13 to TRBJ1-2; a possible D gene is TRBD1 (6 bases). This CDR3 is 13 amino acids long. V dropped 8 bases and J dropped 4 bases, with 14 bases sitting between them. Germline V CDR1 and CDR2: PRHDT, FYEKMQ (reference sequence). The CDR3: CASRYRVGYGYTF. The CDR3 DNA sequence: TGTGCCAGCCGCTACAGGGTTGGCTATGGCTACACCTTC.

This clone appeared a single time. The gene calls are TRBV4-1 and TRBJ2-7, with D perhaps given as TRBD1 or TRBD2 (5 bases each). Looked up from germline, CDR1 is MGHRA and CDR2 is YSYEKL. This CDR3 is built from 12 residues. Trimming took 4 bases from V and 6 from J, leaving 10 bases between them. CDR3 nucleotides: TGCGCCAGCAGCCCCGGGACCGGCGAGCAGTACTTC. This encodes CASSPGTGEQYF.

The chain employs TRBV4-3 and TRBJ1-1; the D is unclear. The CDR3 is 13 amino acids. Germline CDR1 LGHNA, CDR2 YSLEER. V was trimmed by 4 bases and J by 1 base, leaving 7 bases between them. The CDR3 DNA follows: TGCGCCAGCAGCCCCCTGGAGAACACTGAAGCTTTCTTT. Translated: CASSPLENTEAFF.

V is TRBV14 and J is TRBJ2-3; D gene unclear. V was cut by 0 bases and J by 4 bases, with 8 bases left in between. CDR3 length: 14 amino acids. The germline CDR1 and CDR2 sequences are SGHDN and FVKESK. The CDR3 nucleotides are TGTGCCAGCAGCCAAGATCCGTTGTCAGATACGCAGTATTTT. This encodes CASSQDPLSDTQYF.

The V call is TRBV2, the J call TRBJ2-5; 10 nucleotides line up with TRBD2. The CDR3 is 16 residues long. The V segment lost 4 bases and the J segment 5 bases; nucleotides outside the gene matches: 10. Germline V gene lookup returns CDR1 SNHLY and CDR2 FYNNEI. The CDR3 coding sequence is TGTGCCAGCAGTGGATCACTAGCGGGGAGCAGGGAGACCCAGTACTTC. This sequence encodes CASSGSLAGSRETQYF. Combining the CDR3 with reference TRBV2 and TRBJ2-5 gives the whole variable domain EPEVTQTPSHQVTQMGQEVILRCVPISNHLYFYWYRQILGQKVEFLVSFYNNEISEKSEIFDDQFSVERPDGSNFTLKIRSTKLEDSAMYFCASSGSLAGSRETQYFGPGTRLLVL.